These 24 T cell receptor beta chains came from one sample sequenced in a study of long-term antiretroviral therapy in people with HIV. Running of the v3.0 immunoSEQ assay took place at survey level. Some clones are missing from TCRdb's copy, which holds only in-frame ones; the method was immunoSEQ multiplex PCR. The sample shows some 23,000 clones, around 80% of them seen only once. The input for sequencing was unsorted PBMCs, taken 1.2 years after starting antiretroviral therapy. The receptor set was obtained from a middle-aged woman with HIV.

The gene calls are TRBV4-1 and TRBJ1-1; possibly TRBD1 for D (5 bases). V lost 4 bases and J 5 bases, leaving 14 bases between the germline ends. There are 14 residues in the CDR3. Looked up from germline, CDR1 is MGHRA and CDR2 is YSYEKL. CDR3 loop: CASSLGGGETEAFF. The CDR3, as DNA: TGCGCCAGCAGCCTGGGGGGAGGGGAGACTGAAGCTTTCTTT.

This chain connects TRBV30 to TRBJ1-5; D gene ambiguous. Deletions cut 1 base from V and 0 bases from J, with 7 bases between. From germline, CDR1 is GTSNPN and CDR2 SVGIG (reference sequence). The CDR3 has 14 residues. The CDR3 loop reads CAWSDRYSNQPQHF. Here the CDR3 DNA reads TGTGCCTGGAGTGACCGATATAGCAATCAGCCCCAGCATTTT.

This chain uses TRBV11-2 with TRBJ2-7; D is possibly TRBD1 (6 bases). Germline V gene sequence: CDR1 SGHAT, CDR2 FQNNGV. V shed 5 bases and J shed 5 bases, with 10 bases lying between them. CDR3 length: 12 amino acids. For the CDR3, the DNA is TGTGCCAGCAGCAGGAACAGGGACGAGCAGTACTTC. Protein sequence: CASSRNRDEQYF. The variable domain in full, completed from reference TRBV11-2 and TRBJ2-7, reads EAGVAQSPRYKIIEKRQSVAFWCNPISGHATLYWYQQILGQGPKLLIQFQNNGVVDDSQLPKDRFSAERLKGVDSTLKIQPAKLEDSAVYLCASSRNRDEQYFGPGTRLTVT.

This clone was seen more than once but under ten times. The gene calls are TRBV7-2 and TRBJ2-1; TRBD1 might be the D (6 bases). Germline CDR1 SGHTA, CDR2 FQGNSA. V lost 5 bases and J 9 bases, leaving 11 bases between the germline ends. The CDR3 spans 12 residues. This CDR3 reads CASSPGVREQFF. The CDR3 region has the DNA TGTGCCAGCAGCCCAGGGGTACGTGAGCAGTTCTTC.

J is TRBJ2-3 and V is TRBV5-1; weak D call: TRBD1 (5 bases). There are 14 residues in the CDR3. V was cut by 6 bases and J by 2 bases, with 13 bases left in between. The germline V gene encodes CDR1 SGHRS and CDR2 YFSETQ. The CDR3 DNA follows: TGCGCCAGCACCGTGGACACTTCCACAGATACGCAGTATTTT. Amino acid sequence: CASTVDTSTDTQYF.

The rearrangement links TRBV19 to TRBJ1-5; 7 bases map to TRBD1. The CDR3 contains 15 residues. Trimming removed 8 bases from V and 1 base from J; junction bases left unmatched: 8. Germline lookup yields CDR1 LNHDA and CDR2 SQIVND (reference sequence). The CDR3 coding sequence is TGTGCCAGTGGGGCGACAGGGCAAAGCAATCAGCCCCAGCATTTT. It yields the protein CASGATGQSNQPQHF.

This chain connects TRBV4-1 to TRBJ2-7, with a tentative D call TRBD1 (6 bases). Germline CDR1 MGHRA, CDR2 YSYEKL. The V and J ends lost 2 bases and 0 bases respectively, with 11 bases between them. This CDR3 has 15 residues. The CDR3 sequence: CASSQTTGVSYEQYF. The CDR3 DNA follows: TGCGCCAGCAGCCAAACGACAGGAGTCTCCTACGAGCAGTACTTC.

Notes on this clone: The junction departs from germline at one end; a sequencing error may be responsible. The chain uses TRBV13 and TRBJ2-7; D may be TRBD2 (7 bases). Germline V lookup: CDR1 PRHDT, CDR2 FYEKMQ (reference sequence). The CDR3 runs 14 residues. The CDR3 region has the DNA TGTGCCAGCAGCCCCAGCCGGGGGGCCTACAAGCAGTACTTC. It yields the protein CASSPSRGAYKQYF.

In DNA form, the CDR3 reads TGCGCCAGCAGGAGGGACAGGGAGTCCTACGAGCAGTACTTC. It specifies CASRRDRESYEQYF. This chain links TRBV10-2 with TRBJ2-7, with TRBD1 identical over 9 bases. Germline V gene data show CDR1 as WSHSY and CDR2 as SAAADI. J was trimmed by 1 base and V by 6 bases; bases with no gene match: 4. The CDR3 length is 14 residues.

This chain uses TRBV6-1 with TRBJ2-5; D might be TRBD1 (5 bases). Germline V CDR1 and CDR2: MNHNS, SASEGT. Trimming stripped 7 bases from V and 7 bases from J, with 19 bases between. The CDR3 loop spans 14 amino acids. CDR3 nucleotide sequence: TGTGCCAGCACGACCGACCCTAATCAGGGGACCCAGTACTTC. This codes for CASTTDPNQGTQYF.

The V and J genes are TRBV12-5 and TRBJ1-1; D is unresolved. Trimming took off 4 bases at V and 0 bases at J, with 9 bases between the two ends. This CDR3 is built from 14 residues. From germline, CDR1 is LGHNT and CDR2 FRNRAP. The CDR3 DNA is TGTGCTAGTGGTTGGACGGCCATGAACACTGAAGCTTTCTTT. Amino acid sequence: CASGWTAMNTEAFF.

The table lists this clone with a few counts. This chain joins TRBV7-9 and TRBJ1-2; D remains ambiguous. The germline V gene encodes CDR1 SEHNR and CDR2 FQNEAQ (reference sequence). The CDR3 contains 14 residues. V was clipped by 2 bases and J by 3 bases, with 10 bases between them. The chain's CDR3 is CASSLIRSDYGYTF. The CDR3, as DNA: TGTGCCAGCAGCTTAATTAGGTCAGACTATGGCTACACCTTC.

In DNA form, the CDR3 reads TGTGCCAGCAGTTACTTCGGCGGTGAAAAACTGTTTTTT. This sequence encodes CASSYFGGEKLFF. The chain employs TRBV6-5 and TRBJ1-4; no definite D call. The germline CDR1 and CDR2 sequences are MNHEY and SVGAGI. The CDR3 loop spans 13 amino acids. The V and J ends lost 1 base and 7 bases respectively, with 7 bases between them.

The J gene is TRBJ2-1, the V gene TRBV6-5, with no clear D. The CDR3 runs 12 residues. Germline V gene lookup returns CDR1 MNHEY and CDR2 SVGAGI. The germline V and J ends were trimmed by 4 bases and 4 bases, with 5 bases remaining between them. CDR3 bases: TGTGCCAGCAGTTCCTTTTACAATGAGCAGTTCTTC. This translates into CASSSFYNEQFF.

This clone appeared a few times. V and J are TRBV6-4 and TRBJ2-3; D might be TRBD1 (5 bases). V lost 0 bases to trimming and J lost 8 bases, with 15 bases between them. Germline CDR1 is MRHNA and CDR2 is SNTAGT. This CDR3 region has 15 residues. The CDR3 nucleotides are TGTGCCAGCAGTGACTCTTCCAGGGAATATGGTACGCAGTATTTT. Protein: CASSDSSREYGTQYF.

This rearrangement joins TRBV11-2 to TRBJ2-1; possible D gene TRBD2, 6 bases. Looked up from germline, CDR1 is SGHAT and CDR2 is FQNNGV. The CDR3 is 12 amino acids. Trimming removed 8 bases at V and 10 bases at J, with 15 bases between. The CDR3, as DNA: TGTGCCAGCGGAACGCTAGGAGGGGAGCAGTTCTTC. The encoded protein is CASGTLGGEQFF. The full variable domain, in which reference TRBV11-2 and TRBJ2-1 provide the parts outside the CDR3, is EAGVAQSPRYKIIEKRQSVAFWCNPISGHATLYWYQQILGQGPKLLIQFQNNGVVDDSQLPKDRFSAERLKGVDSTLKIQPAKLEDSAVYLCASGTLGGEQFFGPGTRLTVL.

The V gene is TRBV27, the J gene TRBJ2-3; 9 bases match TRBD1. This CDR3 has 15 amino acids. Looked up from germline, CDR1 is MNHEY and CDR2 is SMNVEV (reference sequence). V shed 2 bases and J 3 bases; nucleotides not matched to a gene: 3. Here the CDR3 DNA reads TGTGCCAGCAGTTTAACAGGGGGCGGGACAGATACGCAGTATTTT. Its translation is CASSLTGGGTDTQYF.

The chain is built from TRBV11-2 and TRBJ2-3, with D perhaps matching TRBD1 (5 bases). This CDR3 is 16 amino acids long. V shed 0 bases and J shed 0 bases, with 10 bases lying between them. Germline values: CDR1 SGHAT, CDR2 FQNNGV. The CDR3 DNA is TGTGCCAGCAGCTTAGATCGCAGGGCTAGCACAGATACGCAGTATTTT. Its translation: CASSLDRRASTDTQYF.

The chain joins TRBV25-1 to TRBJ2-1, with D perhaps TRBD2 (6 bases). The V end was cut by 11 bases, the J end by 0 bases, with 14 bases between. Germline V gives CDR1 MGHDK, CDR2 SYGVNS. This CDR3 spans 14 amino acids. The CDR3 DNA follows: TGTGCCGCCGGCGGGGAGAGCTCCTACAATGAGCAGTTCTTC. It translates to CAAGGESSYNEQFF.

This clone was counted a single time. The chain employs TRBV19 and TRBJ1-4; TRBD1 matches 7 bases. Germline V gene lookup returns CDR1 LNHDA and CDR2 SQIVND (reference sequence). This CDR3 spans 15 amino acids. V was clipped by 4 bases and J by 7 bases; unmatched bases: 9. The CDR3 sequence is CASSTNRDSGEKLFF. In DNA form, the CDR3 reads TGTGCCAGTAGTACTAACCGGGACAGTGGTGAAAAACTGTTTTTT.

The chain carries TRBV7-8 and TRBJ1-1; D is perhaps TRBD1 (6 bases). The CDR3 extends over 14 amino acids. Trimming removed 7 bases from V and 3 bases from J, with 15 bases in between. The germline gives CDR1 SGHVS, CDR2 FQNEAQ. The CDR3 spells CASTQIQGYTEAFF. The DNA for the CDR3 is TGTGCCAGCACCCAGATACAGGGATACACTGAAGCTTTCTTT.

The CDR3 region is CASSPLSESGGYTF. The CDR3 DNA is TGTGCCAGCTCACCACTTTCCGAAAGCGGCGGCTACACCTTC. This sequence joins TRBV18 and TRBJ1-2; D not resolved. In germline, CDR1 is KGHSH, CDR2 LQKENI. This CDR3 has 14 residues. Trimming shortened V by 1 base and J by 8 bases, and 14 bases separated the two germline ends.

This clone qualifies as medium-sized (0.01 to 0.1%). This chain connects TRBV2 to TRBJ1-1; tentatively, D is TRBD1 (6 bases). Germline V CDR1 and CDR2: SNHLY, FYNNEI. V was pared by 8 bases and J by 0 bases, with 19 bases between. The CDR3 consists of 16 residues. The CDR3 region has the DNA TGTGCCAGCGCCGGGACACACATCAAATTGAACACTGAAGCTTTCTTT. Protein product: CASAGTHIKLNTEAFF.

DNA of the CDR3: TGTGCCAGCAGCCCCCTGAGGGTAGCGGGACAAGAGACCCAGTACTTC. Its translation: CASSPLRVAGQETQYF. The V gene is TRBV14, the J gene TRBJ2-5; 8 positions agree with TRBD2. The CDR3 contains 16 residues. Germline CDR1 SGHDN, CDR2 FVKESK. J gave up 2 bases and V 4 bases, and 9 bases lay outside the gene matches.